These 30 T cell receptor beta chains came from one sample sequenced in a study of T cells in Graves' hyperthyroidism and ophthalmopathy. RNA transcripts provided the source from which TCR beta CDR3 regions were amplified. During a first-round RT-PCR of the TCR CDR3, the HTBI primer set was used. Each CDR3 protein is one row after TCRdb ran MiXCR on the multiplex PCR reads. The data show about 510,000 distinct CDR3 sequences, approximately 15% seen once. Sequencing was carried out using blood. Source of these receptors: a woman between 40 and 55 years old with Graves' hyperthyroidism.

This clonotype was picked up many times. The chain carries TRBV5-1 and TRBJ1-2; 9 bases are a match to TRBD1. CDR3 size: 14 residues. CDR1 and CDR2 (germline): SGHRS, YFSETQ. The V segment lost 0 bases and the J segment 6 bases; nucleotides outside the gene matches: 3. CDR3 DNA: TGCGCCAGCAGCTTGGCTACAGGGGGCGATGGCTACACCTTC. Its protein is CASSLATGGDGYTF.

This clonotype was counted at least ten times. J is TRBJ2-1 and V is TRBV3-1; TRBD2 agrees at 8 bases. Germline CDR1 is LGHDT and CDR2 is YNNKEL (reference sequence). V shed 0 bases and J 4 bases; nucleotides not matched to a gene: 8. The CDR3 contains 17 residues. CDR3 sequence: CASSQDISGSLYNEQFF. In DNA, the CDR3 is TGTGCCAGCAGCCAAGATATCAGCGGGAGTCTTTACAATGAGCAGTTCTTC.

This chain links TRBV9 with TRBJ1-3, with a weak D call TRBD1 (6 bases). V was pared by 0 bases and J by 2 bases, with 12 bases between. CDR1 is SGDLS, CDR2 YYNGEE, per germline. The CDR3 contains 16 residues. The CDR3 region is CASSVADRTTGNTIYF. DNA for the CDR3: TGTGCCAGCAGCGTAGCTGACAGGACAACTGGAAACACCATATATTTT. The full variable domain, completed using reference TRBV9 and TRBJ1-3, is DSGVTQTPKHLITATGQRVTLRCSPRSGDLSVYWYQQSLDQGLQFLIQYYNGEERAKGNILERFSAQQFPDLHSELNLSSLELGDSALYFCASSVADRTTGNTIYFGEGSWLTVV.

In its sample, this clonotype was seen many times. V is TRBV7-6 and J is TRBJ2-1, with D unresolved. The germline V gene encodes CDR1 SGHVS and CDR2 FNYEAQ. With 1 base removed from V and 2 bases from J, the gap between germline ends came to 18 bases. The CDR3 loop spans 18 amino acids. CDR3 loop: CASSLDSLDTRTYNEQFF. The CDR3 region has the DNA TGTGCCAGCAGCTTAGACTCTCTCGACACCCGTACCTACAATGAGCAGTTCTTC.

This clonotype was picked up many times. The chain combines TRBV5-5 with TRBJ1-5; D gene ambiguous. Germline V lookup: CDR1 SGHKS, CDR2 YYEKEE (reference sequence). V was shortened by 1 base and J by 0 bases, with 8 bases between the two germline ends. CDR3 size: 15 residues. The CDR3 loop is CASSLSEYSNQPQHF. The CDR3 coding sequence is TGTGCCAGCAGCTTGTCCGAATATAGCAATCAGCCCCAGCATTTT.

This clonotype was detected only a few times. CDR3: CASSQAPAVYEQYF. The DNA of the CDR3 is TGCGCCAGCAGCCAAGCTCCGGCAGTCTACGAGCAGTACTTC. J is TRBJ2-7 and V is TRBV4-1; D not certain. This CDR3 region has 14 residues. Trimming cost V 1 base and J 3 bases, with 10 bases left between them. Germline CDR1 is MGHRA and CDR2 is YSYEKL.

The chain is built from TRBV27 and TRBJ2-5; D tentatively fits TRBD1 or TRBD2 (5 bases each). The CDR3 runs 16 residues. The germline V gene encodes CDR1 MNHEY and CDR2 SMNVEV (reference sequence). Trimming shortened V by 2 bases and J by 2 bases, and 15 bases separated the two germline ends. The CDR3 is CASSLLGAIAQETQYF. As DNA, the CDR3 is TGTGCCAGCAGTTTACTCGGGGCAATTGCTCAAGAGACCCAGTACTTC.

This clonotype was recorded at least ten times. The CDR3 nucleotides read TGTGCCTGGAGTGTACAAAGTAATGAAAAACTGTTTTTT. Residues: CAWSVQSNEKLFF. The chain joins TRBV30 to TRBJ1-4; D not certain. The CDR3 totals 13 residues. Germline-derived CDR1 and CDR2 are GTSNPN and SVGIG (reference sequence). V lost 0 bases to trimming and J lost 4 bases, with 6 bases between them.

The V gene is TRBV29-1, the J gene TRBJ2-5, with 9 bases that match TRBD2. CDR3 size: 16 residues. Per the germline V gene, CDR1 is SQVTM and CDR2 is ANQGSEA. With V trimmed by 6 bases and J by 5 bases, 16 bases remained unmatched. The CDR3 reads CSVGLAAGGPLETQYF. CDR3 sequence (DNA): TGCAGCGTCGGCCTTGCTGCGGGGGGGCCTTTGGAGACCCAGTACTTC.

This clonotype was seen ten or more times. The J gene is TRBJ2-5, the V gene TRBV9; TRBD2 matches at 10 bases. V lost 0 bases to trimming and J lost 3 bases; unmatched junction nucleotides: 2. CDR3 size: 15 residues. Germline CDR1 SGDLS, CDR2 YYNGEE. This CDR3 is CASSVEGLAKETQYF. The DNA of the CDR3 is TGTGCCAGCAGCGTAGAGGGACTAGCGAAAGAGACCCAGTACTTC.

This clonotype has ten or more counts. This rearrangement joins TRBV7-3 to TRBJ2-2; either TRBD1 or TRBD2 may supply D (5 bases each). Trimming took 5 bases from V and 6 from J, leaving 10 bases between them. The V gene's germline CDR1 is SGHTA and CDR2 FQGTGA. The CDR3 contains 13 residues. CDR3: CASSRGGAGELFF. The CDR3 DNA reads as TGTGCCAGCAGCCGTGGGGGAGCCGGGGAGCTGTTTTTT.

The gene calls are TRBV6-1 and TRBJ2-7, with 7 nucleotides matching TRBD2. Per the germline V gene, CDR1 is MNHNS and CDR2 is SASEGT. This CDR3 contains 14 residues. Losses at the gene ends were 6 bases for V and 4 bases for J; bases not matched to a gene: 9. The CDR3 protein is CASSQWTSRYEQYF. CDR3 nucleotide sequence: TGTGCCAGCAGCCAATGGACTAGTAGGTACGAGCAGTACTTC.

V is TRBV7-2 and J is TRBJ2-3; 8 bases agree with TRBD2. V lost 5 bases to trimming and J lost 2 bases; unmatched junction nucleotides: 15. Per germline, CDR1 SGHTA and CDR2 FQGNSA. CDR3 length: 18 residues. The CDR3 DNA follows: TGTGCCAGCAGCCTGAACCTTGGGGGGCGGGAGGACACAGATACGCAGTATTTT. Translating it yields CASSLNLGGREDTDTQYF.

This clonotype was found a few times. The chain links TRBV5-4 to TRBJ2-1, with TRBD1 as a possible D gene (5 bases). V was shortened by 0 bases and J by 10 bases, with 8 bases between the two germline ends. This CDR3 spans 12 amino acids. Germline-derived CDR1 and CDR2 are SGHNT and YYREEE (reference sequence). The CDR3 spells CASSLGQPEQFF. The DNA for the CDR3 is TGTGCCAGCAGCTTGGGACAGCCAGAGCAGTTCTTC.

This clonotype was seen at least ten times. The chain has TRBV6-1 and TRBJ2-7, with 8 bases aligning to TRBD1. The CDR3 is 13 residues long. From germline, CDR1 is MNHNS and CDR2 SASEGT. The ends lost 5 bases at V and 7 bases at J; junction bases unmatched: 7. The CDR3 nucleotides are TGTGCCAGCAGTAATCGACAGGGGTGGGAGCAGTACTTC. This gives the protein CASSNRQGWEQYF.

The rearrangement uses TRBV6-1 and TRBJ1-3, with D maybe TRBD1 (5 bases). The CDR3 has 15 residues. Germline V gene lookup returns CDR1 MNHNS and CDR2 SASEGT. Trimming cost V 5 bases and J 0 bases, with 11 bases left between them. CDR3 sequence (DNA): TGTGCCAGCAGTACCGGGGACTTCTCTGGAAACACCATATATTTT. It encodes CASSTGDFSGNTIYF.

This clonotype was observed at least ten times. The gene calls are TRBV2 and TRBJ1-5, with 7 bases lining up with TRBD1. Germline lookup yields CDR1 SNHLY and CDR2 FYNNEI. The length of the CDR3 is 14 residues. V was pared by 5 bases and J by 5 bases, with 6 bases of the junction left unmatched. DNA for the CDR3: TGTGCCAGCAGTACGACAGGGTCCGATCAGCCCCAGCATTTT. It yields the protein CASSTTGSDQPQHF.

This clonotype appeared many times. J is TRBJ1-6 and V is TRBV30; D may be TRBD1 (5 bases). Germline CDR1 is GTSNPN and CDR2 is SVGIG (reference sequence). Trimming left V 4 bases short and J 6 bases short, with 10 bases between. The CDR3 totals 13 residues. Here the CDR3 reads CAWIREANSPLHF. CDR3 DNA sequence: TGTGCCTGGATCAGGGAAGCTAATTCACCCCTCCACTTT.

This clonotype was detected ten times or more. The chain combines TRBV6-1 with TRBJ1-1, with a tentative D call TRBD1 (6 bases). This CDR3 region has 14 residues. CDR1 is MNHNS, CDR2 SASEGT, per germline. Deletions cut 2 bases from V and 1 base from J, with 8 bases between. The CDR3 sequence is CASSESRGNTEAFF. The CDR3 DNA reads TGTGCCAGCAGTGAAAGCAGGGGGAACACTGAAGCTTTCTTT.

At least ten counts were recorded for this clonotype. This CDR3 reads CASSQAGGRAEAFF. DNA for the CDR3: TGCGCCAGCAGCCAAGCAGGGGGGAGGGCTGAAGCTTTCTTT. This chain links TRBV4-1 with TRBJ1-1, with TRBD1 matching over 7 bases. Looked up from germline, CDR1 is MGHRA and CDR2 is YSYEKL. J was trimmed by 6 bases and V by 1 base; bases with no gene match: 5. This CDR3 is built from 14 residues.

This clonotype appeared many times. The V gene is TRBV2, the J gene TRBJ2-5; TRBD2 agrees at 11 bases. Trimming at V came to 6 bases and at J to 3 bases, leaving 0 bases not matched to a gene. The germline CDR1 and CDR2 sequences are SNHLY and FYNNEI. The CDR3 length is 13 residues. For the CDR3, the DNA is TGTGCCAGCAGGACTAGCGGGAAAGAGACCCAGTACTTC. Translating it yields CASRTSGKETQYF.

Many counts were recorded for this clonotype. The chain recombines TRBV18 with TRBJ1-1, with 8 bases matching TRBD1. CDR3 length: 14 residues. The V and J ends lost 2 bases and 6 bases, in that order; junction bases with no gene match: 5. CDR1 and CDR2 (germline): KGHSH, LQKENI. The chain's CDR3 is CASSPIGQGAEAFF. Written as DNA, the CDR3 is TGTGCCAGCTCACCAATCGGACAGGGCGCTGAAGCTTTCTTT.

This clonotype was counted a few times. The V call is TRBV19, the J call TRBJ2-3; TRBD2 matches at 12 bases. The CDR3 totals 17 residues. Looked up from germline, CDR1 is LNHDA and CDR2 is SQIVND (reference sequence). V dropped 4 bases and J dropped 2; count of bases not matched to a gene: 7. Here the CDR3 DNA reads TGTGCCAGTAGTACCACCGGGACTAGCGGGTACACAGATACGCAGTATTTT. Translating it yields CASSTTGTSGYTDTQYF. The full variable domain, rest sourced from reference TRBV19 and TRBJ2-3, is DGGITQSPKYLFRKEGQNVTLSCEQNLNHDAMYWYRQDPGQGLRLIYYSQIVNDFQKGDIAEGYSVSREKKESFPLTVTSAQKNPTAFYLCASSTTGTSGYTDTQYFGPGTRLTVL.

This clonotype was seen ten or more times. CDR3 sequence reads: CATSRDTSRTGFEQYF. The CDR3 DNA reads as TGTGCCACCAGCAGAGATACATCCAGGACAGGGTTCGAGCAGTACTTC. The chain joins TRBV15 to TRBJ2-7; TRBD1 aligns across 8 bases. Germline trimming cut 0 bases from V and 6 bases from J; bases unmatched to any gene: 10. The CDR3 runs to 16 residues. Germline CDR1 LNHNV, CDR2 YYDKDF (reference sequence).

Points on this clonotype: Since no conserved phenylalanine or tryptophan closes the CDR3, a read error is the likely cause. The rearrangement links TRBV20-1 to TRBJ2-6, with D perhaps TRBD1 or TRBD2 (5 bases each). CDR3 length equals 17 residues. Germline CDR1 is DFQATT and CDR2 is SNEGSKA (reference sequence). Trimming removed 6 bases at V and 0 bases at J, with 18 bases between. The CDR3 bases are TGCAGTGCCATAGGGACCGGTGGGGTCTCTGGGGCCAACGTCCTGACTTCC. It translates to CSAIGTGGVSGANVLTS.

The chain carries TRBV19 and TRBJ2-7; 9 nucleotides match TRBD1. Germline CDR1 LNHDA, CDR2 SQIVND (reference sequence). V was clipped by 6 bases and J by 2 bases; unmatched bases: 5. The CDR3 extends over 14 amino acids. CDR3 in amino acids: CASSRDRATYEQYF. The CDR3 coding sequence is TGTGCCAGTAGCCGGGACAGGGCCACCTACGAGCAGTACTTC.

At least ten counts were recorded for this clonotype. The gene calls are TRBV5-4 and TRBJ2-3; D possibly corresponds to TRBD1 (5 bases). This CDR3 spans 14 amino acids. CDR1 is SGHNT, CDR2 YYREEE, per germline (reference sequence). Trimming stripped 5 bases from V and 4 bases from J, with 14 bases between. CDR3 DNA sequence: TGTGCCAGCAGTAGGCAGGGAACCCCAGATACGCAGTATTTT. Translation: CASSRQGTPDTQYF.

This clonotype was counted ten times or more. This chain uses TRBV28 with TRBJ1-1; TRBD1 is a possible D gene (6 bases). Germline V gene lookup returns CDR1 MDHEN and CDR2 SYDVKM. The CDR3 has 14 residues. Trimming pared 7 bases from V and 3 bases from J, leaving 15 bases between. CDR3 residues: CASKQGGKDTEAFF. In DNA form, the CDR3 reads TGTGCCAGCAAACAGGGAGGCAAGGACACTGAAGCTTTCTTT. Variable domain in full (rest from reference TRBV28 and TRBJ1-1): DVKVTQSSRYLVKRTGEKVFLECVQDMDHENMFWYRQDPGLGLRLIYFSYDVKMKEKGDIPEGYSVSREKKERFSLILESASTNQTSMYLCASKQGGKDTEAFFGQGTRLTVV.

This clonotype was counted only a few times. The chain is built from TRBV19 and TRBJ2-7, with a possible D match to TRBD2 (7 bases). V was clipped by 6 bases and J by 3 bases, with 15 bases between them. The CDR3 runs to 14 residues. CDR1 is LNHDA, CDR2 SQIVND, per germline (reference sequence). CDR3 loop: CASSRGGDFYEQYF. DNA of the CDR3: TGTGCCAGTAGCCGAGGGGGGGACTTCTACGAGCAGTACTTC.

This clonotype was found many times. The V and J genes are TRBV28 and TRBJ2-2; TRBD1 matches at 8 bases. CDR1 is MDHEN and CDR2 is SYDVKM in the germline V gene. The CDR3 is 15 residues long. Germline trimming cut 5 bases from V and 5 bases from J; bases unmatched to any gene: 7. CDR3 sequence reads: CASSLGQGRTGELFF. In DNA, the CDR3 is TGTGCCAGCAGTCTTGGACAGGGACGGACCGGGGAGCTGTTTTTT.